Sequencing of this T cell receptor beta chain was carried out in a study of human T cells and chemical hapten exposure. Each CDR3 protein is one row after TCRdb ran MiXCR on the RACE reads. The table records over 65,000 distinct CDR3 sequences, over 8.5% of them present only once. Sample time point: patch test 3, about 24 weeks after DPC sensitization. The treatment: therapeutic diphenylcyclopropenone sensitization with weekly scalp DPC. This CDR3 comprises 16 residues. CDR1 is SEHNR, CDR2 FQNEAQ, per germline (reference sequence). Losses at the gene ends were 5 bases for V and 7 bases for J; bases not matched to a gene: 8.

The chain joins TRBV7-9 to TRBJ2-1; 13 bases fit TRBD2. This material consisted of whole blood, taken in connection with sensitization to the hapten diphenylcyclopropenone (DPC). This clonotype was obtained from a woman aged 50 to 65 with alopecia areata. Some clones in this sample may be carry-over from other donors' samples. The CDR3 spells CASSPRTSGSYNEQFF. CDR3 coding DNA: TGTGCCAGCAGCCCAAGGACTAGCGGGAGTTATAATGAGCAGTTCTTC.